Below are 18 T cell receptor beta chains sequenced from a single sample in a study of shared clonotypes between healthy human individuals. Profiled with immunoSEQ multiplex PCR; TCRdb holds only in-frame clones, not every one. This table has some 1,600,000 clones, 95% to 99% appearing once. Sequencing input: naive CD4+ T cells sorted from blood. Subset denoted: CD45RA+ positively selected. The receptors were gathered from a young man in good health.

The table lists this clone with a count of one. The chain employs TRBV27 and TRBJ2-2, with D uncertain. In germline, CDR1 is MNHEY, CDR2 SMNVEV (reference sequence). V shed 6 bases and J shed 6 bases, with 11 bases lying between them. The length of the CDR3 is 13 residues. CDR3 amino acids: CASRYSTAGELFF. The CDR3 nucleotides are TGTGCCAGCAGGTATAGCACCGCCGGGGAGCTGTTTTTT.

V and J are TRBV11-3 and TRBJ2-2, with TRBD1 as a possible D gene (6 bases). V lost 1 base and J 4 bases, leaving 13 bases between the germline ends. CDR1 and CDR2 from the germline V gene are SGHNT and YENEEA. This CDR3 contains 16 residues. The CDR3 DNA follows: TGTGCCAGCAGCTTAGCCAGGGGTCGAGGCACCGGGGAGCTGTTTTTT. Its protein product is CASSLARGRGTGELFF.

This clone was recorded once. The chain uses TRBV7-9 and TRBJ1-3; D gene uncertain. V shed 4 bases and J shed 2 bases, with 6 bases lying between them. The CDR3 runs to 13 residues. The germline CDR1 and CDR2 sequences are SEHNR and FQNEAQ (reference sequence). This chain's CDR3 is CASSSLAGNTIYF. The DNA for the CDR3 is TGTGCCAGCAGCTCCCTCGCTGGAAACACCATATATTTT.

Remarks on this clone: At the DNA level, this CDR3 is encoded by other sequences in the same sample as well. This chain links TRBV29-1 with TRBJ2-7, with 7 bases that match TRBD1. V was clipped by 4 bases and J by 1 base; unmatched bases: 4. Germline values: CDR1 SQVTM, CDR2 ANQGSEA. The CDR3 runs to 13 residues. Written as DNA, the CDR3 is TGCAGCGTTGGCCGGGACAGATCCTACGAGCAGTACTTC. Amino acid sequence: CSVGRDRSYEQYF.

This sequence joins TRBV11-2 and TRBJ1-2; D gene uncertain. The V and J ends lost 6 bases and 2 bases respectively, with 10 bases between them. This CDR3 is 13 amino acids long. CDR1 is SGHAT and CDR2 is FQNNGV in the germline V gene. The CDR3 nucleotides read TGTGCCAGCAGATCAATGGGCAACTATGGCTACACCTTC. This encodes CASRSMGNYGYTF.

The CDR3 DNA reads TGTGCCAGCAGCTTGATAGCGGGAGATGTTTCCTACGAGCAGTACTTC. Translated: CASSLIAGDVSYEQYF. V and J are TRBV5-4 and TRBJ2-7; 9 positions match TRBD2. The V gene end was trimmed by 1 base and the J gene end by 1 base; junction bases not matched to a gene: 6. Germline V gives CDR1 SGHNT, CDR2 YYREEE (reference sequence). The CDR3 runs 16 residues.

This clone was seen a single time. The J gene is TRBJ2-5, the V gene TRBV30, with D uncertain. Germline V gene data show CDR1 as GTSNPN and CDR2 as SVGIG (reference sequence). The CDR3 is 10 residues long. V was cut by 6 bases and J by 9 bases, with 11 bases left in between. CDR3 loop: CACKTRAQYF. Here the CDR3 DNA reads TGTGCCTGCAAAACCCGGGCCCAGTACTTC.

The chain has TRBV11-2 and TRBJ2-3; D is unresolved. The CDR3 runs to 19 residues. The germline gives CDR1 SGHAT, CDR2 FQNNGV. Trimming left V 6 bases short and J 2 bases short, with 27 bases between. CDR3 bases: TGTGCCAGCAGATTAAGCTCATCAGGAATACGGTATTACACAGATACGCAGTATTTT. Residues: CASRLSSSGIRYYTDTQYF.

The V call is TRBV28, the J call TRBJ2-5; D not certain. V was shortened by 8 bases and J by 1 base, with 8 bases between the two germline ends. The CDR3 contains 12 residues. The germline V gene has CDR1 MDHEN and CDR2 SYDVKM. CDR3 amino acids: CASGQPQETQYF. The CDR3 DNA reads TGTGCCAGCGGTCAACCCCAAGAGACCCAGTACTTC.

The rearrangement links TRBV29-1 to TRBJ1-2, with 9 bases lining up with TRBD1. Germline lookup yields CDR1 SQVTM and CDR2 ANQGSEA. This CDR3 region has 15 residues. Trimming at V came to 0 bases and at J to 7 bases, leaving 9 bases not matched to a gene. Written as DNA, the CDR3 is TGCAGCGTTGAAGATCTTCCCGGGACAGGGTCTGGCTACACCTTC. It translates to CSVEDLPGTGSGYTF.

The chain links TRBV5-4 to TRBJ2-3, with 10 positions matching TRBD2. Germline CDR1 reads SGHNT; CDR2 reads YYREEE (reference sequence). Trimming removed 3 bases from V and 7 bases from J; junction bases left unmatched: 8. This CDR3 is 15 amino acids long. The CDR3 is CASSSRPGLANTQYF. In DNA, the CDR3 is TGTGCCAGCAGCTCGCGACCGGGACTAGCGAATACGCAGTATTTT.

The chain has TRBV30 and TRBJ2-6; 9 nucleotides line up with TRBD2. Germline-derived CDR1 and CDR2 are GTSNPN and SVGIG (reference sequence). The CDR3 runs 18 residues. The ends lost 5 bases at V and 2 bases at J; junction bases unmatched: 13. DNA of the CDR3: TGTGCCTGGGCCTTAATTAGCGGGAGAACCCCTGGGGCCAACGTCCTGACTTTC. Residues: CAWALISGRTPGANVLTF.

The genes are TRBV28 and TRBJ1-5; D ambiguous. The germline V gene has CDR1 MDHEN and CDR2 SYDVKM. V lost 10 bases and J 5 bases, leaving 6 bases between the germline ends. This CDR3 is 10 amino acids long. The CDR3 nucleotides read TGTGCCACGGGGTATCAGCCCCAGCATTTT. Its protein is CATGYQPQHF.

This clone was seen only once. The CDR3: CASIVQGGQPQHF. The CDR3 DNA follows: TGTGCCAGCATAGTACAGGGAGGTCAGCCCCAGCATTTT. The genes are TRBV6-6 and TRBJ1-5; weak D call: TRBD1 (6 bases). The CDR3 loop spans 13 amino acids. V lost 7 bases and J 6 bases, leaving 13 bases between the germline ends. The V gene's germline CDR1 is MNHNY and CDR2 SVGAGI (reference sequence).

V usage is TRBV5-1 and J usage is TRBJ2-7; no reliable D call. The CDR3 spans 13 residues. V lost 0 bases, J lost 1 base, and 5 bases lay in between. Germline loops: CDR1 SGHRS, CDR2 YFSETQ. The CDR3 sequence: CASSLAHSYEQYF. The CDR3, as DNA: TGCGCCAGCAGCTTGGCACATTCCTACGAGCAGTACTTC.

This clone occurred once. J is TRBJ1-3 and V is TRBV7-6; 7 bases agree with TRBD1. V shed 5 bases and J 3 bases; nucleotides not matched to a gene: 7. The CDR3 is made up of 15 amino acids. Looked up from germline, CDR1 is SGHVS and CDR2 is FNYEAQ. In nucleotides, the CDR3 is TGTGCCAGCAGCCCTCTAGGGGGCGGTGGAAACACCATATATTTT. This codes for CASSPLGGGGNTIYF. The whole variable domain, filled in from reference TRBV7-6 and TRBJ1-3, reads GAGVSQSPRYKVTKRGQDVALRCDPISGHVSLYWYRQALGQGPEFLTYFNYEAQQDKSGLPNDRFSAERPEGSISTLTIQRTEQRDSAMYRCASSPLGGGGNTIYFGEGSWLTVV.

The J gene is TRBJ2-7, the V gene TRBV5-8; no reliable D call. V was pared by 7 bases and J by 3 bases, with 14 bases between. CDR1 is SGHTS and CDR2 is YDEGEE in the germline V gene. The CDR3 is made up of 13 amino acids. The CDR3 DNA follows: TGTGCCAGCGGGCGGACGTCTGTCTACGAGCAGTACTTC. It yields the protein CASGRTSVYEQYF.

The V call is TRBV19, the J call TRBJ2-5, with TRBD1 matching 8 bases. With 3 bases clipped from V and 4 bases from J, the junction kept 7 bases outside the gene matches. The germline V gene encodes CDR1 LNHDA and CDR2 SQIVND (reference sequence). The CDR3 length is 15 residues. The CDR3, as DNA: TGTGCCAGTAGTATTCGCAGGGGGCAGGGAGAGACCCAGTACTTC. The encoded protein is CASSIRRGQGETQYF.